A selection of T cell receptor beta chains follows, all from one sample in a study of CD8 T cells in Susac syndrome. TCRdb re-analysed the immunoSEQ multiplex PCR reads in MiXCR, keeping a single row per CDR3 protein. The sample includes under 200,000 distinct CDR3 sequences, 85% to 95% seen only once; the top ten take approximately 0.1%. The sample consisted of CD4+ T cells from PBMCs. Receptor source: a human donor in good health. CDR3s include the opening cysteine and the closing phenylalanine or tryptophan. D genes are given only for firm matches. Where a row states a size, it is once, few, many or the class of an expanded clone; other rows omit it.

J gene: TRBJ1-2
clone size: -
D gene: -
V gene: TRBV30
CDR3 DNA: TGTGCCTGGAGTAGCTACTATGGCTACACCTTC
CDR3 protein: CAWSSYYGYTF

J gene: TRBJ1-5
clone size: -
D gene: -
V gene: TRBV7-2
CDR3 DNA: TGTGCCAGCAGCATTACAGGTCTTAGCAATCAGCCCCAGCATTTT
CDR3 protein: CASSITGLSNQPQHF

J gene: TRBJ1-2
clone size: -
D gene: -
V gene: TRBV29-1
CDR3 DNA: TGCAGCGTCGACCAAGGCTACACCTTC
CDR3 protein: CSVDQGYTF

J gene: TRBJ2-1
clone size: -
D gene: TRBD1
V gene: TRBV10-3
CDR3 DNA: TGTGCCATCAGTGAGTCCGGGACAGGGGGCGATGAGCAGTTCTTC
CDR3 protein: CAISESGTGGDEQFF

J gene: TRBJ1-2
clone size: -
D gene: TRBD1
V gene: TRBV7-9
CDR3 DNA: TGTGCCAGCAGCCGGGCAGGGGGTTTCTATGGCTACACCTTC
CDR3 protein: CASSRAGGFYGYTF

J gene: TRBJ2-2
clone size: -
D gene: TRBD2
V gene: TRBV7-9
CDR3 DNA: TGTGCCAGCAGCTTCGGGACTAGCGGGGGGGAGACGCTGTTTTTT
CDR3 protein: CASSFGTSGGETLFF

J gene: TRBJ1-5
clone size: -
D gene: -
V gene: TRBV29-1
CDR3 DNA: TGCAGCGTCGGACAGAGGGGTCAGCCCCAGCATTTT
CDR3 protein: CSVGQRGQPQHF

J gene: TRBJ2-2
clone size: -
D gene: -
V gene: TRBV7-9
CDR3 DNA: TGTGCCAGCAGCCCGGACCTCGACACCGGGGAGCTGTTTTTT
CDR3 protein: CASSPDLDTGELFF

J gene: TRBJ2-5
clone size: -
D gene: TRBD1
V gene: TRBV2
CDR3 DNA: TGTGCCACCTTTCCGGGACAGGGGGAACAGACCCAGTACTTC
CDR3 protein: CATFPGQGEQTQYF

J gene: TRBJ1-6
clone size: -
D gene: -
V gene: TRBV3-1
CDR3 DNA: TGTGCCAGCAGCCAAACATCTGGCTCACCCCTCCACTTT
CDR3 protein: CASSQTSGSPLHF

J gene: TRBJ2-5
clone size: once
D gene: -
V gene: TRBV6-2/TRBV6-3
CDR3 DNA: TGTGCCAGCAGTATACGACGGGACGGGGAGACCCAGTACTTC
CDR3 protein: CASSIRRDGETQYF

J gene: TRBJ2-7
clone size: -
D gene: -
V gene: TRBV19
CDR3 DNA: TGTGCCAGTAGTATATCCAGGGGGGCGTACGAGCAGTACTTC
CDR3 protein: CASSISRGAYEQYF

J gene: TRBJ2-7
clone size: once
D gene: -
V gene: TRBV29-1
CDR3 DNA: TGCAGCGTTCGGGCAGGGTGGTACGAGCAGTACTTC
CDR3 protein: CSVRAGWYEQYF

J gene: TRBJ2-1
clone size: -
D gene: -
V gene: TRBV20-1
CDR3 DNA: TGCAGTGCTATCGGGACCGTTGAGAGCACTCTCGACAATGAGCAGTTCTTC
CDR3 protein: CSAIGTVESTLDNEQFF

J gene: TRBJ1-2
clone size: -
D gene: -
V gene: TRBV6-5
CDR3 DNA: TGTGCCAGCAAAGGGGGGGCCTACTATGGCTACACCTTC
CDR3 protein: CASKGGAYYGYTF

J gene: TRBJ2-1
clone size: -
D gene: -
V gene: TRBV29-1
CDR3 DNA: TGCAGCGCCACACAGCGCCTACTAGCCAATGAGCAGTTCTTC
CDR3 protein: CSATQRLLANEQFF

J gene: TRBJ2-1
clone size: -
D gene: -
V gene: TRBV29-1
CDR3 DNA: TGCAGCGTTGAACCCTCCGGCCCTAGGAATGAGCAGTTCTTC
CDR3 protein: CSVEPSGPRNEQFF

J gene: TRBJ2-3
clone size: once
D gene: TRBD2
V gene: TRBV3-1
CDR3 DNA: TGTGCCAGCAGCCAAGCCGGGACTAGCGGGGGGTTTGGCACAGATACGCAGTATTTT
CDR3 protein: CASSQAGTSGGFGTDTQYF

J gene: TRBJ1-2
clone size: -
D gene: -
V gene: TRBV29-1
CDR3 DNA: TGCAGCGTTGAAAGGGGGACCGACTACACCTTC
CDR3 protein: CSVERGTDYTF

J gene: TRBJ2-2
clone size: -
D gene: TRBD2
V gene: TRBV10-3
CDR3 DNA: TGTGCCATCAGTTTAACCCGACTAGCGGGAATGCCTTCGAACACCGGGGAGCTGTTTTTT
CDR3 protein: CAISLTRLAGMPSNTGELFF

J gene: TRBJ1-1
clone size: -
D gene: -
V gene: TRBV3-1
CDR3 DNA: TGTGCCAGCAGCCACCGGCGGCTAAGAGCTTTCTTT
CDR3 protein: CASSHRRLRAFF

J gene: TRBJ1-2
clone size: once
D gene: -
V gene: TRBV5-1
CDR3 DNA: TGCGCCAGCAGCTCCCAGGGTACTGCTAACTATGGCTACACCTTC
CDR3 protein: CASSSQGTANYGYTF